This T cell receptor (beta chain) was found in a study of cytomegalovirus exposure and HLA in healthy donors. Overall study results and limits: Testing in vitro showed a few CMV-associated chains specific for CMV antigens. TCR beta chains numbering some 160 were designated cytomegalovirus-associated.

TCRdb keeps only in-frame clones here, not all; method: immunoSEQ multiplex PCR. The sample has roughly 300,000 clones, around 86% seen once. From germline, CDR1 is MDHEN and CDR2 SYDVKM. The CDR3 covers 15 residues. V was clipped by 4 bases and J by 5 bases; unmatched bases: 8. A remark on this clone: The antigen is unknown.

The chain uses TRBV28 and TRBJ1-2, with 9 bases lining up with TRBD1. Specimen: PBMCs. This clonotype originated in a woman between 18 and 29 years old in good health and CMV-seronegative. Here the CDR3 DNA reads TGTGCCAGCAGTTATACCGGGACAGGGTCTTATGGCTACACCTTC. It yields the protein CASSYTGTGSYGYTF.